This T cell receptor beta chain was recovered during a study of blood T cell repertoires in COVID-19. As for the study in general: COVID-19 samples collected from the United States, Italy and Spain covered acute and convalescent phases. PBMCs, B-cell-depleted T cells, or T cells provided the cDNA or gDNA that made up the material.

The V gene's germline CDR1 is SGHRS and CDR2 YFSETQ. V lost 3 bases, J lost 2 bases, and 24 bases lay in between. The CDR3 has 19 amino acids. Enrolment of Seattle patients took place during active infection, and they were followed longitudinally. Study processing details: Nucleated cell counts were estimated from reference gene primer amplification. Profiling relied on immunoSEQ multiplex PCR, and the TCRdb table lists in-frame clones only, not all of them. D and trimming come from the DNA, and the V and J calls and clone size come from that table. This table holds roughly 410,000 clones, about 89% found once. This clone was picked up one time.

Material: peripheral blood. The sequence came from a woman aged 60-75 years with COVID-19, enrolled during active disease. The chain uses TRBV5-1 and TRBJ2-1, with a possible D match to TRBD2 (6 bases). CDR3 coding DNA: TGCGCCAGCAGCTCCGGTGGATTACCCCACACGGGGGCCTACAATGAGCAGTTCTTC. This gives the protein CASSSGGLPHTGAYNEQFF. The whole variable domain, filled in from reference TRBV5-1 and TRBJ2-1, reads KAGVTQTPRYLIKTRGQQVTLSCSPISGHRSVSWYQQTPGQGLQFLFEYFSETQRNKGNFPGRFSGRQFSNSRSEMNVSTLELGDSALYLCASSSGGLPHTGAYNEQFFGPGTRLTVL.